A selection of T cell receptor beta chains follows, all from one sample in a study of T cells after yellow fever vaccination. TCRdb passed the 5' RACE reads through MiXCR, listing each CDR3 protein once. The table records nearly 300,000 distinct CDR3 sequences, 8.7% of them present only once. Sequenced here: CD4+ T cells sorted from PBMCs, sampled 5 days after the yellow fever booster vaccination. The origin of the receptors is a man aged 18 to 30 who received the YFV17D yellow fever vaccine. CDR3s include the opening cysteine and the closing phenylalanine or tryptophan. D genes are given only for firm matches. Size values are once, few and many counts, or a class for expanded clones, and some rows have none.

V	J	size	D	DNA	CDR3
TRBV7-3	TRBJ2-7	NA	TRBD2	TGTGCCAGCAGCAATGGACTAGCCTCCTACGAGCAGTACTTC	CASSNGLASYEQYF
TRBV5-6	TRBJ2-5	few	NA	TGTGCCAGCAGCACTAGGGACTCCAAAGAGACCCAGTACTTC	CASSTRDSKETQYF
TRBV7-2	TRBJ2-5	NA	NA	TGTGCCAGCAGCTTAGCGGGCTCGGCCCAGTACTTC	CASSLAGSAQYF
TRBV6-6	TRBJ1-5	NA	TRBD1	TGTGCCAGCAGGCCCTCGGACAGGGGAGTGAATCAGCCCCAGCATTTT	CASRPSDRGVNQPQHF
TRBV20-1	TRBJ1-1	few	NA	TGCAGTGCACGTAACCCGAACACTGAAGCTTTCTTT	CSARNPNTEAFF
TRBV11-2	TRBJ2-1	NA	NA	TGTGCCAGCAGCTTATTACCCCGGATTCTGGGCTCCTACAATGAGCAGTTCTTC	CASSLLPRILGSYNEQFF
TRBV7-3	TRBJ2-1	few	NA	TGTGCCAGCAGCACGGTGGAGTGGAGTGAGCAGTTCTTC	CASSTVEWSEQFF
TRBV5-1	TRBJ2-3	few	NA	TGCGCCAGCAGTCGGACGTGGCGTTCAGATACGCAGTATTTT	CASSRTWRSDTQYF
TRBV5-4	TRBJ1-2	many	NA	TGTGCCAGCAGCTTGGAGGGTTATGGCTACACCTTC	CASSLEGYGYTF
TRBV5-1	TRBJ2-3	many	NA	TGCGCCAGCAGCTTCACTAGGATTTTCGTTCCAGATACGCAGTATTTT	CASSFTRIFVPDTQYF
TRBV20-1	TRBJ1-2	NA	NA	TGCAGTGCCGCTACAGGGTCGTGGGGCTACACCTTC	CSAATGSWGYTF
TRBV20-1	TRBJ1-2	few	NA	TGCAGTGCTAGGACTCTTGCAGGGCGGGACGGCTACACCTTC	CSARTLAGRDGYTF
TRBV5-1	TRBJ1-1	few	TRBD1	TGCGCCAGCAGCTTGCAGCCTACAGGGGGCACTGAAGCTTTCTTT	CASSLQPTGGTEAFF
TRBV30	TRBJ2-2	few	TRBD2	TGTGCCTGGAGGAACTGGGGGGGTCCCGGGGAGCTGTTTTTT	CAWRNWGGPGELFF
TRBV3-1	TRBJ2-3	few	TRBD1	TGTGCCAGCAGTCGAACAGGGGGCACAGATACGCAGTATTTT	CASSRTGGTDTQYF
TRBV4-2	TRBJ2-1	NA	TRBD2	TGTGCCAGCAGCCAAGCGGGGGGGCCCGGCAATGAGCAGTTCTTC	CASSQAGGPGNEQFF
TRBV12-3/TRBV12-4	TRBJ1-1	NA	NA	TGTGCCAGCAGTTTAATGGGGGCAGTATACACTGAAGCTTTCTTT	CASSLMGAVYTEAFF
TRBV6-5	TRBJ1-2	many	TRBD1	TGTGCCAGTCAGGGGGGCTATGGCTACACCTTC	CASQGGYGYTF
TRBV6-2/TRBV6-3	TRBJ2-1	few	NA	TGTGCCAGCGGGGGGGGCGCCTACTCCTACAATGAGCAGTTCTTC	CASGGGAYSYNEQFF
TRBV12-3/TRBV12-4	TRBJ1-5	NA	NA	TGTGCCAGCAGTCCAAATGGCAATCAGCCCCAGCATTTT	CASSPNGNQPQHF